A selection of T cell receptor beta chains follows, all from one sample in a study of response to subunit inactivated influenza vaccine. TCRdb re-derived calls from the RT-PCR reads in MiXCR, one entry per CDR3 protein. Of approximately 570,000 distinct CDR3 sequences listed, less than 8% are singletons. The input for sequencing was PBMCs from blood, taken less than 30 months after vaccination. These receptor sequences come from a man aged 50 to 69 who received an inactivated influenza vaccine. The CDR3 runs from the conserved cysteine through the conserved F or W. The order of the fields is D gene, clone size, V gene, CDR3 length, J gene, CDR3 DNA, CDR3 protein. D genes are given only for firm matches. For some rows the clone size is stated as once, few or many, or as a class when expanded; others skip it.

D: NA
size: few
V: TRBV6-6
length: 13
J: TRBJ2-7
DNA: TGTGCCAGCAGTTACTCGAACTCCTACGAGCAGTACTTC
CDR3: CASSYSNSYEQYF

D: NA
size: NA
V: TRBV28
length: 19
J: TRBJ2-7
DNA: TGTGCCAGCAGTTTACCGGCCCCAGGCAGCGGTATCTCCTACTACGAGCAGTACTTC
CDR3: CASSLPAPGSGISYYEQYF

D: TRBD2
size: few
V: TRBV4-1
length: 15
J: TRBJ2-7
DNA: TGCGCCAGCAGCCGCCAACCGGGAGGTGTCTACGAGCAGTACTTC
CDR3: CASSRQPGGVYEQYF

D: NA
size: few
V: TRBV7-9
length: 12
J: TRBJ2-3
DNA: TGTGCCAGCAGCTTACATGGGGATACGCAGTATTTT
CDR3: CASSLHGDTQYF

D: TRBD1
size: few
V: TRBV20-1
length: 13
J: TRBJ2-5
DNA: TGCAGTGCTGGCGACAGGGGCCAAGAGACCCAGTACTTC
CDR3: CSAGDRGQETQYF

D: TRBD1
size: many
V: TRBV24-1
length: 16
J: TRBJ2-5
DNA: TGTGCCACCAGTGATTCCGGGACAGGAGACCAAGAGACCCAGTACTTC
CDR3: CATSDSGTGDQETQYF

D: NA
size: NA
V: TRBV20-1
length: 13
J: TRBJ2-7
DNA: TGCAGTGCTAGAGGTGAAAGCAGGTACGAGCAGTACTTC
CDR3: CSARGESRYEQYF

D: NA
size: few
V: TRBV18
length: 14
J: TRBJ2-3
DNA: TGTGCCAGCTCAACTAGGGTGTTTACAGATACGCAGTATTTT
CDR3: CASSTRVFTDTQYF

D: NA
size: NA
V: TRBV11-2
length: 16
J: TRBJ2-1
DNA: TGTGCCAGCAGCCCCGATCGGGAGAAAAAGGAAGGTGAGCAGTTCTTC
CDR3: CASSPDREKKEGEQFF

D: NA
size: many
V: TRBV2
length: 14
J: TRBJ1-5
DNA: TGTGCCAGCAGTTTCGGGACATTCGTGCAGCCCCAGCATTTT
CDR3: CASSFGTFVQPQHF

D: NA
size: NA
V: TRBV20-1
length: 14
J: TRBJ2-5
DNA: TGCAGTGCTAGAGGTTTGGCAGAACAAGAGACCCAGTACTTC
CDR3: CSARGLAEQETQYF

D: NA
size: few
V: TRBV30
length: 14
J: TRBJ2-3
DNA: TGTGCCTGGAAATCTGTGCGGAACACAGATACGCAGTATTTT
CDR3: CAWKSVRNTDTQYF

D: TRBD2
size: NA
V: TRBV24-1
length: 16
J: TRBJ2-1
DNA: TGTGCCACCAGTAATGTACTAGCGCGAGCCTACAATGAGCAGTTCTTC
CDR3: CATSNVLARAYNEQFF

D: NA
size: many
V: TRBV27
length: 14
J: TRBJ2-5
DNA: TGTGCCAGCAAGAAGAACCTTGGAGGAGAGACCCAGTACTTC
CDR3: CASKKNLGGETQYF

D: NA
size: few
V: TRBV14
length: 15
J: TRBJ2-3
DNA: TGTGCCAGCAGTCCCGGTTTATATAGCACAGATACGCAGTATTTT
CDR3: CASSPGLYSTDTQYF

D: NA
size: many
V: TRBV12-3/TRBV12-4
length: 13
J: TRBJ2-7
DNA: TGTGCCAGTAGTTGGGGGTCGTACTACGAGCAGTACTTC
CDR3: CASSWGSYYEQYF

D: TRBD2
size: many
V: TRBV20-1
length: 15
J: TRBJ2-3
DNA: TGCAGTGCTACGGGACTAGCGAAGAGCACAGATACGCAGTATTTT
CDR3: CSATGLAKSTDTQYF

D: NA
size: NA
V: TRBV7-2
length: 12
J: TRBJ2-7
DNA: TGTGCCAGCAGCATGACCACCTGGGAGCAGTACTTC
CDR3: CASSMTTWEQYF

D: NA
size: NA
V: TRBV6-2/TRBV6-3
length: 15
J: TRBJ1-5
DNA: TGTGCCAGCAGTTACTCCAAGCTCGGCAATCAGCCCCAGCATTTT
CDR3: CASSYSKLGNQPQHF

D: NA
size: NA
V: TRBV7-2
length: 13
J: TRBJ2-7
DNA: TGTGCCAGCAGCCCCTTCCCGCCATACGAGCAGTACTTC
CDR3: CASSPFPPYEQYF

D: NA
size: few
V: TRBV6-1
length: 13
J: TRBJ1-2
DNA: TGTGCCAGTAGGAGGGACGGTAACTATGGCTACACCTTC
CDR3: CASRRDGNYGYTF

D: TRBD2
size: NA
V: TRBV3-1
length: 17
J: TRBJ2-3
DNA: TGTGCCACCTGCCAGGGTACGAGCGGGGGGTCCGGAGATACGCAGTATTTT
CDR3: CATCQGTSGGSGDTQYF

D: NA
size: NA
V: TRBV11-2
length: 17
J: TRBJ2-5
DNA: TGTGCCAGCAGCTCCGTTTGGGGGAGAGAGTACCAAGAGACCCAGTACTTC
CDR3: CASSSVWGREYQETQYF

D: TRBD1
size: few
V: TRBV10-3
length: 15
J: TRBJ2-1
DNA: TGTGCCATCAGTGTCGACGGGACAGGGAGGGGTGAGCAGTTCTTC
CDR3: CAISVDGTGRGEQFF

D: TRBD1
size: many
V: TRBV20-1
length: 14
J: TRBJ2-7
DNA: TGCAGTGCTAGAGGGGGACAGGGGGTCTACGAGCAGTACTTC
CDR3: CSARGGQGVYEQYF

D: NA
size: few
V: TRBV6-5
length: 15
J: TRBJ2-1
DNA: TGTGCCAGCAGTTCCTACCTCGGGGGACACAATGAGCAGTTCTTC
CDR3: CASSSYLGGHNEQFF

D: NA
size: many
V: TRBV9
length: 17
J: TRBJ2-2
DNA: TGTGCCAGCAGCGTAGGGAGATTTCTGGACAACACCGGGGAGCTGTTTTTT
CDR3: CASSVGRFLDNTGELFF

D: TRBD2
size: many
V: TRBV4-1
length: 16
J: TRBJ2-1
DNA: TGCGCCAGCAGCCAAGAACTAGCGGGAGGGTACAATGAGCAGTTCTTC
CDR3: CASSQELAGGYNEQFF

D: TRBD1
size: NA
V: TRBV5-8
length: 13
J: TRBJ1-3
DNA: TGTGCCAGCAGCAGGGACAGGGGAAACACCATATATTTT
CDR3: CASSRDRGNTIYF

D: NA
size: many
V: TRBV7-6
length: 14
J: TRBJ1-4
DNA: TGTGCCAGCAGCTTAGGGGCAGTAGATGAAAAACTGTTTTTT
CDR3: CASSLGAVDEKLFF

D: NA
size: few
V: TRBV20-1
length: 15
J: TRBJ2-5
DNA: TGCAGTGCTAGAGAGTTGGGGGCTGCACAAGAGACCCAGTACTTC
CDR3: CSARELGAAQETQYF

D: NA
size: many
V: TRBV4-3
length: 15
J: TRBJ2-1
DNA: TGCGCCAGCAGCCAAGAAAGGGGGACGTACAATGAGCAGTTCTTC
CDR3: CASSQERGTYNEQFF

D: TRBD2
size: many
V: TRBV5-1
length: 15
J: TRBJ2-1
DNA: TGCGCCAGCAGCCTGGGACTAGCGGTTTGGGATGAGCAGTTCTTC
CDR3: CASSLGLAVWDEQFF

D: TRBD1
size: few
V: TRBV24-1
length: 15
J: TRBJ1-2
DNA: TGTGCCACCAGTGACCGCACAGGGGGCTTAGAGGGCTACACCTTC
CDR3: CATSDRTGGLEGYTF

D: NA
size: NA
V: TRBV7-3
length: 11
J: TRBJ2-1
DNA: TGTGCCAGCAGCGCGGGTTTAGGGCAGTTCTTC
CDR3: CASSAGLGQFF

D: NA
size: many
V: TRBV5-5
length: 14
J: TRBJ2-1
DNA: TGTGCCAGCAGCCCCGAGACAGGGAGGAATGAGCAGTTCTTC
CDR3: CASSPETGRNEQFF

D: TRBD2
size: few
V: TRBV11-2
length: 17
J: TRBJ2-5
DNA: TGTGCCAGCAGCCCCCGAGGAAGGGCTAGCGGGCGAGAGACCCAGTACTTC
CDR3: CASSPRGRASGRETQYF

D: NA
size: few
V: TRBV20-1
length: 13
J: TRBJ1-5
DNA: TGCAGTGCTAGAGAAGGGGTTAATCAGCCCCAGCATTTT
CDR3: CSAREGVNQPQHF

D: NA
size: few
V: TRBV10-3
length: 15
J: TRBJ2-1
DNA: TGTGCCATCTCTATCGGTGTTAATCGTAACAATGAGCAGTTCTTC
CDR3: CAISIGVNRNNEQFF

D: NA
size: few
V: TRBV20-1
length: 12
J: TRBJ1-5
DNA: TGCAGTGCTAGGGGGTCTGGAGAGCCCCAGCATTTT
CDR3: CSARGSGEPQHF

D: NA
size: NA
V: TRBV6-5
length: 14
J: TRBJ2-7
DNA: TGTGCCAGCAGTTCCACTGGGGGCGAGTACGAGCAGTACTTC
CDR3: CASSSTGGEYEQYF

D: NA
size: many
V: TRBV12-3/TRBV12-4
length: 14
J: TRBJ1-5
DNA: TGTGCCAGCAGTTTTTCAGGGGTCAATCAGCCCCAGCATTTT
CDR3: CASSFSGVNQPQHF

D: NA
size: few
V: TRBV6-1
length: 14
J: TRBJ2-5
DNA: TGTGCCAGCAGTGAGTCCCGGAGCGTGGAGACCCAGTACTTC
CDR3: CASSESRSVETQYF

D: NA
size: NA
V: TRBV11-2
length: 13
J: TRBJ2-5
DNA: TGTGCCAGCAGCCTAGACACTCTAGAGACCCAGTACTTC
CDR3: CASSLDTLETQYF

D: TRBD1
size: NA
V: TRBV7-8
length: 16
J: TRBJ1-2
DNA: TGTGCCAGCAGCTTCCCCCCGTGGACAGGGAGTTATGGCTACACCTTC
CDR3: CASSFPPWTGSYGYTF

D: NA
size: many
V: TRBV20-1
length: 14
J: TRBJ1-3
DNA: TGCAGTGCTAGAGTCGGAGGACCTGGAAACACCATATATTTT
CDR3: CSARVGGPGNTIYF

D: NA
size: few
V: TRBV15
length: 15
J: TRBJ2-3
DNA: TGTGCCACCAGCAGAGACAAAGGAGGGTTTAGTACGCAGTATTTT
CDR3: CATSRDKGGFSTQYF

D: NA
size: NA
V: TRBV6-5
length: 14
J: TRBJ2-2
DNA: TGTGCCAGCAGTTACTGGGGGAACACCGGGGAGCTGTTTTTT
CDR3: CASSYWGNTGELFF

D: NA
size: few
V: TRBV7-2
length: 16
J: TRBJ1-2
DNA: TGTGCCAGCAGCTTAGCCGCTGAGCCGGTTTCGCGGGGCTACACCTTC
CDR3: CASSLAAEPVSRGYTF

D: TRBD1
size: few
V: TRBV7-2
length: 15
J: TRBJ2-1
DNA: TGTGCCAGCAGCTTAGCGTTTAAGGGGGCGGTTGAGCAGTTCTTC
CDR3: CASSLAFKGAVEQFF

D: NA
size: NA
V: TRBV5-1
length: 13
J: TRBJ2-3
DNA: TGCGCCAGTCTGGAGGGTAGTTCAAATACGCAGTATTTT
CDR3: CASLEGSSNTQYF

D: TRBD1
size: many
V: TRBV20-1
length: 15
J: TRBJ2-7
DNA: TGCAGTGCTAGAGAGACAGGGGCCTTTTCCTACGAGCAGTACTTC
CDR3: CSARETGAFSYEQYF

D: TRBD2
size: few
V: TRBV4-1
length: 21
J: TRBJ2-3
DNA: TGCGCCAGCAGCCACCGGGCACCGGGACTAGCGGGGGGTAGAGGCACAGATACGCAGTATTTT
CDR3: CASSHRAPGLAGGRGTDTQYF